This TCR beta chain was identified during a study of PD-1 blockade in classical Hodgkin lymphoma. Overall study results and limits: Newly diagnosed and completely responding patients shared comparable baseline diversity. Relapsed/refractory patients reportedly had the lowest baseline TCR diversity, below newly diagnosed patients, who were below healthy donors.

Details on this clone: Its cognate antigen is unknown.

As for time point: cycle 4 day 1 (C4D1), after 6 weeks of nivolumab. Relapse after autologous stem cell transplantation occurred in every patient, and brentuximab vedotin exposure varied. Isolated CD8+ T cells were derived from thawed PBMCs through magnetic negative selection. TCRdb's copy holds only in-frame clones and misses some; the assay was immunoSEQ multiplex PCR. The sample yields roughly 19,000 clones, 88% seen once. The source material was CD8+ T cells from blood, sampled before the fourth cycle of nivolumab. This receptor was taken from a human donor with classical Hodgkin lymphoma.

The CDR3 DNA is TGTGCCAGCAGTAATCACCCCGGCGGGCCTCCCTACGAGCAGTACTTC. It yields the protein CASSNHPGGPPYEQYF. The chain is built from TRBV11-2 and TRBJ2-7; TRBD2 might be the D (5 bases). The CDR3 sequence is 16 residues long. Trimming took off 6 bases at V and 2 bases at J, with 20 bases between the two ends. In germline, CDR1 is SGHAT, CDR2 FQNNGV.